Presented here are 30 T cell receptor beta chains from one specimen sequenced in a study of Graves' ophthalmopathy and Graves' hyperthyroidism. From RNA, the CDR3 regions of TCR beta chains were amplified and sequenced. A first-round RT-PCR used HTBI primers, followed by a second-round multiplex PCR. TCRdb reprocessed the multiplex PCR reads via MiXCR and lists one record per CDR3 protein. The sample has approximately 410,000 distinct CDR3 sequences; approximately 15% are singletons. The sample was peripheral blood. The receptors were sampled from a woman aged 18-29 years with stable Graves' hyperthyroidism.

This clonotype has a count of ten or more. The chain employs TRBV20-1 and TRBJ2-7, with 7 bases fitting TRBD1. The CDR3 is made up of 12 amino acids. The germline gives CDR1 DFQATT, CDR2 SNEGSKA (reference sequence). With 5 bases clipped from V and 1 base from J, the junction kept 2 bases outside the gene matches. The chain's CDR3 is CSAGGQSYEQYF. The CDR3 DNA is TGCAGTGCTGGGGGACAGTCCTACGAGCAGTACTTC.

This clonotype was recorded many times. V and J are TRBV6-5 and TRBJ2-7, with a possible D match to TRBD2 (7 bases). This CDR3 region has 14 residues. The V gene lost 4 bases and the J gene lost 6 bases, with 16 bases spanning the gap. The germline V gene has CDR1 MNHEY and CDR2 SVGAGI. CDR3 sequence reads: CASSSTGGLAEQYF. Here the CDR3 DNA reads TGTGCCAGCAGTTCGACGGGGGGCCTCGCCGAGCAGTACTTC.

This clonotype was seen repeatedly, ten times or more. In nucleotides, the CDR3 is TGTGCTAGTGGTCGCGCTTCATATGGCTACACCTTC. It codes for CASGRASYGYTF. V and J are TRBV12-5 and TRBJ1-2; no clear D. The CDR3 runs 12 residues. Trimming pared 5 bases from V and 5 bases from J, leaving 9 bases between. Germline values: CDR1 LGHNT, CDR2 FRNRAP.

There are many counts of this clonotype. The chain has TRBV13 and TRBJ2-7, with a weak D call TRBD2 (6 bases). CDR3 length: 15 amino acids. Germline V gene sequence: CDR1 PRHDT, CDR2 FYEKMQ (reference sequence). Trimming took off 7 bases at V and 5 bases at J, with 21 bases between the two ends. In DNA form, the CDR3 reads TGTGCCAGCACGGTTTACGGACTGGCGGGGCACGAGCAGTACTTC. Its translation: CASTVYGLAGHEQYF.

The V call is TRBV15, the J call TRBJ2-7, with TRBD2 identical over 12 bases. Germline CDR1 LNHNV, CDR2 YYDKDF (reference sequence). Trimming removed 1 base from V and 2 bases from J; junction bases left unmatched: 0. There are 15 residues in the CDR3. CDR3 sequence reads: CATSRGTSGTYEQYF. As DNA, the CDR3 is TGTGCCACCAGCAGAGGGACTAGCGGGACCTACGAGCAGTACTTC.

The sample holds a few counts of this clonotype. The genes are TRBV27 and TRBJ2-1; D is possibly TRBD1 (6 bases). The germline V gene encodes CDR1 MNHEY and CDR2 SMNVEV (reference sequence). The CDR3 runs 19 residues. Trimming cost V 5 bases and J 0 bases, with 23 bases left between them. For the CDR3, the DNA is TGTGCCAGCAGTCCCTACTCCCGGGACACAAGGAGCTCCTACAATGAGCAGTTCTTC. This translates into CASSPYSRDTRSSYNEQFF.

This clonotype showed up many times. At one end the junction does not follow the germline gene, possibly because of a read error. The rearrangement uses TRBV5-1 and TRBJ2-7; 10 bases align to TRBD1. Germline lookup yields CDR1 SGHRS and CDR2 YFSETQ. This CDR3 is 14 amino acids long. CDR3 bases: TGTGCCAGCAGTTTAGGACAGGGGGCCTACGAGCAGTACTTC. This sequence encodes CASSLGQGAYEQYF. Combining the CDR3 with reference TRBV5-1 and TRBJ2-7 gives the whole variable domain KAGVTQTPRYLIKTRGQQVTLSCSPISGHRSVSWYQQTPGQGLQFLFEYFSETQRNKGNFPGRFSGRQFSNSRSEMNVSTLELGDSALYLCASSLGQGAYEQYFGPGTRLTVT.

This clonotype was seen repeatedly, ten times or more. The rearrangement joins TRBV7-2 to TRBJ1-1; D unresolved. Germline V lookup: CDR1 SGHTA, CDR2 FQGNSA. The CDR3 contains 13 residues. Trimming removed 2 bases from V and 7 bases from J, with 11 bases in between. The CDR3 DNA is TGTGCCAGCAGCTTACTAAACGGATATGAAGCTTTCTTT. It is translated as CASSLLNGYEAFF.

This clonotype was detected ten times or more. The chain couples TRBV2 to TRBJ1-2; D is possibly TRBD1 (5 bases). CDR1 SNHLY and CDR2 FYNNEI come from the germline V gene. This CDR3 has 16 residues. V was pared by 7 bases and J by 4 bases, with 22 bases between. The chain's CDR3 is CASTGTGGGLGYGYTF. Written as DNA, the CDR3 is TGTGCCAGCACCGGGACCGGTGGAGGATTGGGCTATGGCTACACCTTC.

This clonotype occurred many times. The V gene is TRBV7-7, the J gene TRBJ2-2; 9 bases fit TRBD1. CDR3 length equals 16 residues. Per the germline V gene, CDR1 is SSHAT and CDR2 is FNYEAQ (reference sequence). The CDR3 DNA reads TGTGCTAGCGGATTACAGGGGGCGCGGAACACCGGGGAGCTGTTTTTT. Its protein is CASGLQGARNTGELFF.

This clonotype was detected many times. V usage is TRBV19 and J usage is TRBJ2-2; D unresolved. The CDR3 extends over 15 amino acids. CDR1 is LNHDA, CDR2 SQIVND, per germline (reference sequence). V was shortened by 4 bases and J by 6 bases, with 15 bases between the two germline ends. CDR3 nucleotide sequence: TGTGCCAGTAGTACACTTCTAAAGCCAGCCGGGGAGCTGTTTTTT. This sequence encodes CASSTLLKPAGELFF.

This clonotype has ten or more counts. The CDR3: CASRTGQGIRELFF. As DNA, the CDR3 is TGTGCCAGCAGGACGGGACAGGGTATTAGGGAGCTGTTTTTT. The chain combines TRBV12-3 or TRBV12-4 with TRBJ2-2; the match to TRBD1 covers 9 bases. V gave up 6 bases and J gave up 9 bases; unmatched junction bases: 8. The CDR3 is 14 residues long.

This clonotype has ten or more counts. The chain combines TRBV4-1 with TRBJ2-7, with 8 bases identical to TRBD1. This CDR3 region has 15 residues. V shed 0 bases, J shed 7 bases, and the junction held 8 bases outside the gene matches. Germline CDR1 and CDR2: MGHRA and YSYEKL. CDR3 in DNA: TGCGCCAGCAGCCAAGAAAGTGGCAGGGGGCAGGAGCAGTACTTC. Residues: CASSQESGRGQEQYF.

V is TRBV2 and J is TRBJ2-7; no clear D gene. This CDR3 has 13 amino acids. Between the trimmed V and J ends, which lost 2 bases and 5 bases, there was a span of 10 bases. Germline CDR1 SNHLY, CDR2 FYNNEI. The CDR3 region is CASSESRTDEQYF. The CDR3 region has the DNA TGTGCCAGCAGTGAAAGCAGAACCGACGAGCAGTACTTC. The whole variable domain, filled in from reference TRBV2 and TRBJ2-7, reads EPEVTQTPSHQVTQMGQEVILRCVPISNHLYFYWYRQILGQKVEFLVSFYNNEISEKSEIFDDQFSVERPDGSNFTLKIRSTKLEDSAMYFCASSESRTDEQYFGPGTRLTVT.

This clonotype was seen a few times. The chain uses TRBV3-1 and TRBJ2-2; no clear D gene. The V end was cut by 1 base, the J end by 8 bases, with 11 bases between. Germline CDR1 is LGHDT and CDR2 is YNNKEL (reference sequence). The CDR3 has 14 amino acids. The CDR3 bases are TGTGCCAGCAGCCAAGGGCTAGTCCCGGGGGAGCTGTTTTTT. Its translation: CASSQGLVPGELFF.

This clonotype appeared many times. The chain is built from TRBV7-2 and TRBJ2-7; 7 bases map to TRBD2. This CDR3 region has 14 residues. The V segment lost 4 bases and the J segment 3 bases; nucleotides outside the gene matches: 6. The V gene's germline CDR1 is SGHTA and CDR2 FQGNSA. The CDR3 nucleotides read TGTGCCAGCAGCTGGGAGGGAGTAAGCTACGAGCAGTACTTC. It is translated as CASSWEGVSYEQYF.

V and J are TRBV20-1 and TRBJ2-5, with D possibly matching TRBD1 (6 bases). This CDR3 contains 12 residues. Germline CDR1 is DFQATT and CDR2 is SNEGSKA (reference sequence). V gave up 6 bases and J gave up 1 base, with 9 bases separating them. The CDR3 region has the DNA TGCAGTGCGTACAGGGCCCAAGAGACCCAGTACTTC. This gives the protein CSAYRAQETQYF.

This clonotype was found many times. The chain's CDR3 is CSVEEGNRNYGYTF. The CDR3 nucleotides are TGCAGCGTTGAAGAAGGCAACCGGAACTATGGCTACACCTTC. The chain joins TRBV29-1 to TRBJ1-2; D is ambiguous. The length of the CDR3 is 14 residues. Germline-derived CDR1 and CDR2 are SQVTM and ANQGSEA. Trimming pared 0 bases from V and 2 bases from J, leaving 10 bases between.

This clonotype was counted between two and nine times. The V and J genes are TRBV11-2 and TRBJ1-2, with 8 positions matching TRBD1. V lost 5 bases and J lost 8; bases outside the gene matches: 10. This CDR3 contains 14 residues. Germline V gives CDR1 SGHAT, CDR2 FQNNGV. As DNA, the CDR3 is TGTGCCAGCAGCACAGGGGGGATCCTATGGGGCTACACCTTC. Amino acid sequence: CASSTGGILWGYTF.

CDR3 sequence (DNA): TGTGCCATCAGTGAGATTGGGACAGGGGGCTCCTACGAGCAGTACTTC. It translates to CAISEIGTGGSYEQYF. This chain connects TRBV10-3 to TRBJ2-7, with TRBD1 matching 11 bases. J gave up 0 bases and V 2 bases, and 3 bases lay outside the gene matches. This CDR3 contains 16 residues. CDR1 ENHRY and CDR2 SYGVKD come from the germline V gene.

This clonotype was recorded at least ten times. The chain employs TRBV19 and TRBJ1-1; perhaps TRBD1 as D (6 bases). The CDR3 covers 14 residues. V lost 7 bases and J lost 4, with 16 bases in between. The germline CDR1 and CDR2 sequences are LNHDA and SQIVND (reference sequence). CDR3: CASKEGGVGTEAFF. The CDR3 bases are TGTGCCAGTAAAGAGGGGGGCGTGGGCACTGAAGCTTTCTTT.

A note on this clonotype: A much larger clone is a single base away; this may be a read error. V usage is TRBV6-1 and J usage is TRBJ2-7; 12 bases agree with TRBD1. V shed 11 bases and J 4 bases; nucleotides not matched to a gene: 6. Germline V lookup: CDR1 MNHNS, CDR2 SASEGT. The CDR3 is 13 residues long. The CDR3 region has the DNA TGTGCCGGCGGGGACAGGGGGCAGTACGAGCAGTACTTC. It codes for CAGGDRGQYEQYF.

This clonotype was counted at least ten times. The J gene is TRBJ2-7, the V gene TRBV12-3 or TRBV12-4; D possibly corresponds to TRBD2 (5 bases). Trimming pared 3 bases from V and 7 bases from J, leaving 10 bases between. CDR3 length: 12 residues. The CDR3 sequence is CASSFYRGEQYF. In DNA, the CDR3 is TGTGCCAGCAGTTTTTACCGGGGAGAGCAGTACTTC.

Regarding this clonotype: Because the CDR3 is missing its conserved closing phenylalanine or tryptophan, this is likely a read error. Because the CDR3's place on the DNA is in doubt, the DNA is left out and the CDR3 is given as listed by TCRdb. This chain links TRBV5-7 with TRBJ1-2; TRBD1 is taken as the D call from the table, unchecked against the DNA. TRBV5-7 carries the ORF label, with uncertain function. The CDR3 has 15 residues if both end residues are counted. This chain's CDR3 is CASRLPFDRVYGYSL.

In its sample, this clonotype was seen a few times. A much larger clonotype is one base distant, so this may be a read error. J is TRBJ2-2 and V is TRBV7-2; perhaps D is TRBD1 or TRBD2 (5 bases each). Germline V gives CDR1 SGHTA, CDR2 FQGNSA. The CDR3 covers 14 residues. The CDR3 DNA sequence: TGTGCCAGCAGCGTTGTACAGGTCACCGGGGAGCTGTGTTTT. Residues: CASSVVQVTGELCF.

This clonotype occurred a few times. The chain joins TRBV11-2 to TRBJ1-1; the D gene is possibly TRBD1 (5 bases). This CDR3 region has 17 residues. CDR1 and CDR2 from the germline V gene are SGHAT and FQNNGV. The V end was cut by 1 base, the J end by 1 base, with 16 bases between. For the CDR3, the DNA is TGTGCCAGCAGCTTAGGTCATTCAAGGGGCTCGAACACTGAAGCTTTCTTT. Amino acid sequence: CASSLGHSRGSNTEAFF.

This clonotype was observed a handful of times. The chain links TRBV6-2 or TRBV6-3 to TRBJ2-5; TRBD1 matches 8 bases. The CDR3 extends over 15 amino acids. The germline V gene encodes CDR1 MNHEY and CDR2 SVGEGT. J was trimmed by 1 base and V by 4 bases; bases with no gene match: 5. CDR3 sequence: CASSFGTGLQETQYF. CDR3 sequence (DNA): TGTGCCAGCAGTTTTGGGACAGGCCTCCAAGAGACCCAGTACTTC.

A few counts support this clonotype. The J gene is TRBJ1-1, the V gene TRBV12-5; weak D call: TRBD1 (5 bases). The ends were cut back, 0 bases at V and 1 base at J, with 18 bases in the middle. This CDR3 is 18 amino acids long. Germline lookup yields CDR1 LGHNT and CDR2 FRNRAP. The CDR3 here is CASGLVGADLKANTEAFF. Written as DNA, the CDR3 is TGTGCTAGTGGTTTGGTTGGGGCCGACCTTAAAGCGAACACTGAAGCTTTCTTT. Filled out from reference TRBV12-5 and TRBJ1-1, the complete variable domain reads DARVTQTPRHKVTEMGQEVTMRCQPILGHNTVFWYRQTMMQGLELLAYFRNRAPLDDSGMPKDRFSAEMPDATLATLKIQPSEPRDSAVYFCASGLVGADLKANTEAFFGQGTRLTVV.

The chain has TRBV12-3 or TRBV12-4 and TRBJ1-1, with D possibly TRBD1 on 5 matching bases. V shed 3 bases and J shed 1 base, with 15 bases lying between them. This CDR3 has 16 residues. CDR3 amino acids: CASSLVGQGRNTEAFF. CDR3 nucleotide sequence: TGTGCCAGCAGTTTGGTAGGGCAGGGTCGGAACACTGAAGCTTTCTTT.

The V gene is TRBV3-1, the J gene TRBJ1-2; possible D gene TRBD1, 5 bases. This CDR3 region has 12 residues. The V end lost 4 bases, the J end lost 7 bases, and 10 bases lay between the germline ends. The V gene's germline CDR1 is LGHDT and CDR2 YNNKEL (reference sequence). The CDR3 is CASSRGGRGYTF. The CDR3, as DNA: TGTGCCAGCAGCCGGGGGGGACGTGGCTACACCTTC.